Below, 18 T cell receptor beta chains from the same sample are listed, as sequenced in a study of cytomegalovirus exposure and HLA in healthy donors. The table came from immunoSEQ multiplex PCR; TCRdb's copy has only in-frame clones and leaves some out. The sample carries about 360,000 clones, approximately 90% recorded once. The source material was PBMCs. The receptors were gathered from a woman aged 18-29 years in good health and CMV-seronegative.

The rearrangement uses TRBV6-6 and TRBJ1-4; D remains unclear. The CDR3 extends over 13 amino acids. Trimming cost V 2 bases and J 8 bases, with 9 bases left between them. Per germline, CDR1 MNHNY and CDR2 SVGAGI (reference sequence). CDR3 in DNA: TGTGCCAGCAGTTACGTCCCGGGGGAAAAACTGTTTTTT. Residues: CASSYVPGEKLFF.

The chain couples TRBV4-1 to TRBJ2-2, with D uncertain. There are 14 residues in the CDR3. Germline V gives CDR1 MGHRA, CDR2 YSYEKL. Trimming took 1 base from V and 5 from J, leaving 8 bases between them. The CDR3 DNA reads TGCGCCAGCAGCCAAGCACCGCGTACCGGGGAGCTGTTTTTT. This translates into CASSQAPRTGELFF.

The rearrangement uses TRBV11-2 and TRBJ2-7; D gene uncertain. Per germline, CDR1 SGHAT and CDR2 FQNNGV. V was cut by 4 bases and J by 9 bases, with 13 bases left in between. The CDR3 sequence is 12 residues long. DNA for the CDR3: TGTGCCAGCAGCTGGTTCGGTGGCGGGCAGTACTTC. Protein: CASSWFGGGQYF. Using reference TRBV11-2 and TRBJ2-7 for the parts outside the CDR3, the full variable domain is EAGVAQSPRYKIIEKRQSVAFWCNPISGHATLYWYQQILGQGPKLLIQFQNNGVVDDSQLPKDRFSAERLKGVDSTLKIQPAKLEDSAVYLCASSWFGGGQYFGPGTRLTVT.

The genes are TRBV5-1 and TRBJ2-7, with a weak D call TRBD2 (6 bases). V dropped 2 bases and J dropped 4 bases, with 13 bases sitting between them. The CDR3 contains 14 residues. The germline gives CDR1 SGHRS, CDR2 YFSETQ. The CDR3 sequence: CASSFAPGVYEQYF. As DNA, the CDR3 is TGCGCCAGCAGCTTCGCCCCGGGGGTATACGAGCAGTACTTC.

The J gene is TRBJ1-2, the V gene TRBV19; no firm D call. Germline CDR1 reads LNHDA; CDR2 reads SQIVND (reference sequence). CDR3 size: 15 residues. The V and J ends lost 1 base and 0 bases respectively, with 9 bases between them. CDR3 loop: CASSIAKVTNYGYTF. The CDR3 DNA reads TGTGCCAGTAGTATAGCTAAAGTTACTAACTATGGCTACACCTTC.

The gene calls are TRBV27 and TRBJ2-3; weak D call: TRBD2 (6 bases). Between the trimmed V and J ends, which lost 0 bases and 0 bases, there was a span of 7 bases. Germline values: CDR1 MNHEY, CDR2 SMNVEV (reference sequence). This CDR3 has 15 amino acids. CDR3 sequence reads: CASSLSGTSTDTQYF. Written as DNA, the CDR3 is TGTGCCAGCAGTTTATCGGGGACTAGCACAGATACGCAGTATTTT.

The V gene is TRBV7-8, the J gene TRBJ1-2, with TRBD1 as a possible D gene (6 bases). Trimming removed 3 bases from V and 7 bases from J, with 15 bases in between. Germline V gene lookup returns CDR1 SGHVS and CDR2 FQNEAQ. This CDR3 has 14 residues. The CDR3, as DNA: TGTGCCAGCAGCTTGAGCCAGGGGCTCAGTGGCTACACCTTC. Amino acids: CASSLSQGLSGYTF.

In this sample, this clone turned up a few times. V usage is TRBV30 and J usage is TRBJ2-2; D uncertain. Germline V lookup: CDR1 GTSNPN, CDR2 SVGIG (reference sequence). The germline V and J ends were trimmed by 4 bases and 3 bases, with 15 bases remaining between them. The CDR3 spans 15 residues. The CDR3 bases are TGTGCCTGGACCACCTCGGAGAGTGACACCGGGGAGCTGTTTTTT. Translated, it gives CAWTTSESDTGELFF.

The V and J genes are TRBV29-1 and TRBJ2-7; D possibly corresponds to TRBD2 (5 bases). The germline V gene encodes CDR1 SQVTM and CDR2 ANQGSEA. CDR3 length: 11 amino acids. The CDR3 region has the DNA TGCAGGGACTCGTACTCCTACGAGCAGTACTTC. Translating gives CRDSYSYEQYF.

This sequence joins TRBV7-9 and TRBJ2-1, with 10 bases matching TRBD2. The J segment lost 7 bases and the V segment lost 11 bases, leaving 17 bases of the junction unmatched. This CDR3 spans 16 amino acids. Germline values: CDR1 SEHNR, CDR2 FQNEAQ (reference sequence). The CDR3, as DNA: TGTGCCGGACAGGGAGGAGCGGGAGGGCCTGTTAATGAGCAGTTCTTC. Protein sequence: CAGQGGAGGPVNEQFF.

This clone has just a few counts. V is TRBV7-9 and J is TRBJ2-5; D might be TRBD2 (6 bases). The CDR3 runs to 15 residues. The V gene lost 6 bases and the J gene lost 1 base, with 15 bases spanning the gap. CDR1 is SEHNR, CDR2 FQNEAQ, per germline (reference sequence). The CDR3 reads CASRLGGAGQETQYF. In nucleotides, the CDR3 is TGTGCCAGCAGGCTAGGCGGGGCAGGCCAAGAGACCCAGTACTTC. Supplemented by reference TRBV7-9 and TRBJ2-5, the full variable domain reads DTGVSQNPRHKITKRGQNVTFRCDPISEHNRLYWYRQTLGQGPEFLTYFQNEAQLEKSRLLSDRFSAERPKGSFSTLEIQRTEQGDSAMYLCASRLGGAGQETQYFGPGTRLLVL.

V is TRBV5-6 and J is TRBJ2-6, with a possible D match to TRBD2 (5 bases). Germline lookup yields CDR1 SGHDT and CDR2 YYEEEE. CDR3 length: 14 residues. V gave up 4 bases and J gave up 4 bases, with 9 bases separating them. The CDR3 is CASSPPGGANVLTF. DNA of the CDR3: TGTGCCAGCAGCCCACCGGGGGGGGCCAACGTCCTGACTTTC. The whole variable domain, filled in from reference TRBV5-6 and TRBJ2-6, reads DAGVTQSPTHLIKTRGQQVTLRCSPKSGHDTVSWYQQALGQGPQFIFQYYEEEERQRGNFPDRFSGHQFPNYSSELNVNALLLGDSALYLCASSPPGGANVLTFGAGSRLTVL.

J is TRBJ2-1 and V is TRBV7-9, with TRBD2 identical over 13 bases. Germline trimming cut 5 bases from V and 9 bases from J; bases unmatched to any gene: 4. The CDR3 sequence is 14 residues long. Looked up from germline, CDR1 is SEHNR and CDR2 is FQNEAQ (reference sequence). CDR3 DNA: TGTGCCAGCAGCGCCCGGACTAGCGGGAGTGAGCAGTTCTTC. It codes for CASSARTSGSEQFF.

V gene TRBV28 combines with J gene TRBJ1-3, with TRBD1 matching over 8 bases. Germline V gene sequence: CDR1 MDHEN, CDR2 SYDVKM. J gave up 0 bases and V 6 bases, and 16 bases lay outside the gene matches. This CDR3 has 19 amino acids. CDR3 residues: CASSDSYGQGTVSGNTIYF. The CDR3 DNA reads as TGTGCCAGCAGCGACTCATACGGACAGGGAACAGTCTCTGGAAACACCATATATTTT.

This chain connects TRBV29-1 to TRBJ2-3; 16 bases align to TRBD2. The CDR3 spans 15 residues. Germline loops: CDR1 SQVTM, CDR2 ANQGSEA. With V trimmed by 3 bases and J by 4 bases, 1 base remained unmatched. CDR3 in amino acids: CSVEGTSGGADTQYF. CDR3 nucleotide sequence: TGCAGCGTTGAGGGGACTAGCGGGGGGGCAGATACGCAGTATTTT.

The rearrangement links TRBV7-9 to TRBJ2-7; TRBD2 is a possible D gene (5 bases). CDR1 is SEHNR and CDR2 is FQNEAQ in the germline V gene (reference sequence). V gave up 8 bases and J gave up 4 bases, with 12 bases separating them. This CDR3 has 12 residues. CDR3 loop: CASSMEVYEQYF. The CDR3 DNA sequence: TGTGCCAGCTCTATGGAGGTTTACGAGCAGTACTTC.

V usage is TRBV27 and J usage is TRBJ2-3; D is ambiguous. The CDR3 extends over 15 amino acids. CDR1 is MNHEY, CDR2 SMNVEV, per germline (reference sequence). The V and J ends lost 4 bases and 0 bases respectively, with 11 bases between them. Here the CDR3 DNA reads TGTGCCAGCAGTTCCGGTCTATCGAGCACAGATACGCAGTATTTT. This translates into CASSSGLSSTDTQYF.

V usage is TRBV28 and J usage is TRBJ2-1; 13 bases are a match to TRBD2. Germline V gives CDR1 MDHEN, CDR2 SYDVKM. With V trimmed by 5 bases and J by 8 bases, 6 bases remained unmatched. The CDR3 is 15 amino acids. Here the CDR3 reads CASSLTSGGRDEQFF. The CDR3 bases are TGTGCCAGCAGTCTGACTAGCGGGGGGAGAGATGAGCAGTTCTTC.